This T cell receptor (beta chain) emerged from a study of blood T cell repertoires in COVID-19. The wider study: T cells, B-cell-depleted T cells, or PBMCs supplied cDNA or gDNA.

The participants were between 18 and 89 years old and came from about two dozen US areas. Resolution of symptoms, clearance, or two negative PCRs was present in recovered Cohort 3 donors. Losses at the gene ends were 3 bases for V and 8 bases for J; bases not matched to a gene: 8. CDR1 is SGHRS, CDR2 YFSETQ, per germline. The CDR3 totals 16 residues. In the original analysis: The assay estimated nucleated cells by amplifying reference gene primers. Generated by immunoSEQ multiplex PCR, the TCRdb table keeps only in-frame clones and is missing some. V and J calls and clone size are as listed in that table; D and trimming were resolved from the DNA. The table has fewer than 400,000 clones, roughly 88% seen once; the top ten hold 5%.

Sequenced: PBMCs or T cells enriched from blood (not recorded which). This receptor was obtained from a man in his thirties or forties who had recovered from COVID-19. V is TRBV5-1 and J is TRBJ2-1; TRBD2 matches 13 bases. CDR3 bases: TGCGCCAGCAGCTGGACTAGCGGGGGAAGAGTGGATGAGCAGTTCTTC. Translating it yields CASSWTSGGRVDEQFF.